A selection of T cell receptor beta chains follows, all from one sample in a study of radiotherapy plus CTLA-4 blockade in lung cancer. TCRdb's copy holds only in-frame clones and misses some; the assay was immunoSEQ multiplex PCR. The data hold 39,000 or so clones, with over 70% observed a single time. Sequenced here: peripheral blood, sampled from a patient treated with radiotherapy plus ipilimumab. The source is a human donor with non-small cell lung cancer who had stable disease on radiotherapy plus ipilimumab. Both conserved end residues are part of each CDR3. Each record gives: J gene, clone size, D gene, V gene, CDR3 protein, CDR3 DNA. A D gene is named only where the DNA matches it firmly. Size is omitted from some rows. Given values are once, few, many or a class for expanded clones.

>TRBJ2-7|.|TRBD1|TRBV6-1
CASRTTGGYEQYF
TGTGCCAGCAGAACCACAGGGGGCTACGAGCAGTACTTC
>TRBJ1-2|.|.|TRBV7-2
CASRQNRVYGYTF
TGTGCCAGCAGACAAAACAGGGTGTATGGCTACACCTTC
>TRBJ1-2|.|TRBD1|TRBV6-4
CASSDSNLTGYVWDYGYTF
TGTGCCAGCAGTGACTCGAATTTGACAGGGTACGTGTGGGACTATGGCTACACCTTC
>TRBJ1-1|.|.|TRBV6-1
CASSEALGGNTEAFF
TGTGCCAGCAGTGAAGCGCTGGGGGGTAACACTGAAGCTTTCTTT
>TRBJ1-1|.|TRBD1|TRBV5-4
CASSRGQGGSEAFF
TGTGCCAGCAGCCGGGGACAGGGGGGTTCTGAAGCTTTCTTT
>TRBJ1-4|.|.|TRBV5-1
CASSLEGPLFF
TGCGCCAGCAGCTTGGAGGGGCCGCTGTTTTTT
>TRBJ1-2|.|.|TRBV7-8
CASSPGGGGRGGYTF
TGTGCCAGCAGCCCCGGGGGCGGAGGACGGGGTGGCTACACCTTC
>TRBJ2-2|once|.|TRBV20-1
CSAMSGELFF
TGCAGTGCTATGTCCGGGGAGCTGTTTTTT
>TRBJ2-2|.|.|TRBV10-3
CAISESRANTGELFF
TGTGCCATCAGTGAGTCCAGGGCTAACACCGGGGAGCTGTTTTTT
>TRBJ2-4|.|.|TRBV10-3
CAIGEAGGAKNIQYF
TGTGCCATCGGGGAAGCCGGTGGGGCCAAAAACATTCAGTACTTC
>TRBJ1-5|.|.|TRBV6-6
CAAGLQPQHF
TGTGCCGCAGGGCTACAGCCCCAGCATTTT
>TRBJ1-1|few|.|TRBV6-1
CASTDRVNTEAFF
TGTGCCAGCACGGATCGCGTGAACACTGAAGCTTTCTTT
>TRBJ1-2|few|.|TRBV4-1
CASSQVGTRQINYGYTF
TGCGCCAGCAGCCAAGTTGGTACGAGACAAATAAACTATGGCTACACCTTC
>TRBJ1-4|.|.|TRBV5-4
CASSLDQANEKLFF
TGTGCCAGCAGCTTGGACCAGGCAAACGAAAAACTGTTTTTT
>TRBJ1-5|.|TRBD1|TRBV2
CASRTGTGGSLSNQPQHF
TGTGCCAGCAGAACCGGGACAGGGGGTTCCCTTAGCAATCAGCCCCAGCATTTT
>TRBJ1-2|.|.|TRBV6-5
CASSWRGFGYTF
TGTGCCAGCAGTTGGAGAGGGTTTGGCTACACCTTC
>TRBJ1-1|few|.|TRBV18
CASSRQGGVNTEAFF
TGTGCCAGCTCACGTCAGGGTGGAGTGAACACTGAAGCTTTCTTT
>TRBJ1-4|once|.|TRBV5-6
CASIRRGGISTNEKLFF
TGTGCCAGCATTCGGAGGGGAGGCATCTCAACTAATGAAAAACTGTTTTTT
>TRBJ1-2|.|.|TRBV6-1
CASSEVGGDYGYTF
TGTGCCAGCAGTGAAGTAGGGGGGGACTATGGCTACACCTTC
>TRBJ1-2|.|.|TRBV4-1
CASSQPQRYGYTF
TGCGCCAGCAGCCAACCCCAGCGCTATGGCTACACCTTC
>TRBJ1-2|.|.|TRBV19
CASSNRGYTF
TGTGCCAGTAGTAATCGTGGCTACACCTTC
>TRBJ1-2|.|.|TRBV25-1
CASSAGARGYTF
TGTGCCAGCAGTGCGGGGGCTCGCGGCTACACCTTC
>TRBJ1-5|once|TRBD1|TRBV11-2
CASSLGLGTGQPQHF
TGTGCCAGCAGCTTAGGTCTTGGGACAGGGCAGCCCCAGCATTTT
>TRBJ1-2|.|TRBD1|TRBV6-1
CASLDRGRAYGYTF
TGTGCCAGTCTGGACAGGGGGCGCGCCTATGGCTACACCTTC